A single TCR beta chain is shown here with its context. Some clones are missing from TCRdb's copy, which holds only in-frame ones; the method was immunoSEQ multiplex PCR. The sample shows under 150,000 clones, 91% of them seen only once. This record belongs to a study of T cell responses to AZD1222 COVID-19 vaccine. Looking at the study overall: Timing groups of about 4 and about 12 weeks for second doses were pooled.

The sequence derives from an adult in good health. Material: peripheral blood, obtained on day 0 of AZD1222 vaccination.

The CDR3 here is CASSSGEEGYTF. As DNA, the CDR3 is TGTGCCAGCAGCTCCGGGGAGGAAGGCTACACCTTC. The chain recombines TRBV11-2 with TRBJ1-2; D unresolved. The CDR3 totals 12 residues. V was pared by 4 bases and J by 8 bases, with 11 bases between. Germline CDR1 and CDR2: SGHAT and FQNNGV. Based on the CDR3 plus reference TRBV11-2 and TRBJ1-2, the full variable domain is EAGVAQSPRYKIIEKRQSVAFWCNPISGHATLYWYQQILGQGPKLLIQFQNNGVVDDSQLPKDRFSAERLKGVDSTLKIQPAKLEDSAVYLCASSSGEEGYTFGSGTRLTVV.